These T cell receptor beta chains were read from a single sample in a study of blood T cell repertoires in COVID-19. The method was immunoSEQ multiplex PCR; TCRdb's version includes in-frame clones alone and lacks a portion of them. The sample includes more than 400,000 clones, about 92% seen only once; the top ten take about 0.6%. The specimen was PBMCs or T cells enriched from blood (not recorded which). These receptors all stem from a man younger than 30 who had recovered from COVID-19. Each CDR3 is given with its conserved first and last residue. D genes are given only for firm matches. Clone size is stated in some rows and not others, as once, few, many or a class when expanded.

V gene	D gene	J gene	clone size	CDR3 DNA	CDR3 protein
TRBV2	NA	TRBJ2-1	once	TGTGCCAGCAGTGAAGCGCTCGGGGATGAGCAGTTCTTC	CASSEALGDEQFF
TRBV10-2	TRBD2	TRBJ2-1	NA	TGCGCCAGCACCAAGACTAGCTGGGATGAGCAGTTCTTC	CASTKTSWDEQFF
TRBV27	NA	TRBJ2-3	few	TGTGCCAGCAGTTTATCCCTGAGCACAGATACGCAGTATTTT	CASSLSLSTDTQYF
TRBV5-8	NA	TRBJ1-1	NA	TGTGCCAGCAGCACAGTGAACACTGAAGCTTTCTTT	CASSTVNTEAFF
TRBV6-6	NA	TRBJ1-2	NA	TGTGCCAGCAGCTCAGGGGTTCCAGGAGCTAACTATGGCTACACCTTC	CASSSGVPGANYGYTF
TRBV6-1	TRBD2	TRBJ2-5	NA	TGTGCCAGCAGTGAAATAAGCGGGGTTGAGACCCAGTACTTC	CASSEISGVETQYF
TRBV6-1	NA	TRBJ1-2	NA	TGTGCCAGCAGTGAAGGAAGGGGTGGCTACACCTTC	CASSEGRGGYTF
TRBV11-3	NA	TRBJ2-7	NA	TGTGCCAGCAGCTCGGAGGAGAAGGGTTACGAGCAGTACTTC	CASSSEEKGYEQYF
TRBV3-1/TRBV3-2	TRBD1	TRBJ2-7	NA	TGTGCCAGCAGCCAAGGGGGGACAGGCGGGCGGGTAGAGCAGTACTTC	CASSQGGTGGRVEQYF
TRBV19	NA	TRBJ1-2	NA	TGTGCCAGTAGAGACAGTGGCCTTAACTATGGCTACACCTTC	CASRDSGLNYGYTF
TRBV7-9	TRBD1	TRBJ1-5	NA	TGTGCCAGCAGCTTAGCGGCGGGTTGGGGGACAGGGGGGCATCAGCCCCAGCATTTT	CASSLAAGWGTGGHQPQHF
TRBV5-1	TRBD1	TRBJ2-1	NA	TGCGCCAGCAATTTAGGGGACAGGGCCTCCTACAATGAGCAGTTCTTC	CASNLGDRASYNEQFF
TRBV11-2	TRBD2	TRBJ2-7	NA	TGTGCCAGCAGCCCCCTTGGACTAGCGGGGACCTACGAGCAGTACTTC	CASSPLGLAGTYEQYF
TRBV7-6	TRBD1	TRBJ1-5	NA	TGTGCCAGCAGCTTAACAGGGGGGCAGCCCCAGCATTTT	CASSLTGGQPQHF
TRBV27	TRBD1	TRBJ1-6	NA	TGTGCCAGCAGTGGGACAGGGGTCTCACCCCTCCACTTT	CASSGTGVSPLHF
TRBV24-1	TRBD2	TRBJ2-7	NA	TGTGCCACCAGCCCGACTAGCGGGCAGGACTCCCACCTTGTCGAGCAGTACTTC	CATSPTSGQDSHLVEQYF
TRBV13	TRBD1	TRBJ1-4	NA	TGTGCCAGCAGCTTGGCGTCAGGGGGCTCTAATGAAAAACTGTTTTTT	CASSLASGGSNEKLFF
TRBV6-5	TRBD2	TRBJ2-1	NA	TGTGCCGCATGGCGTCTAGCGGGGGACAATGAGCAGTTCTTC	CAAWRLAGDNEQFF
TRBV2	NA	TRBJ2-7	once	TGTGCCAGCAGTCGCGGGTTACTATCAGTTGTCTCCTACGAGCAGTACTTC	CASSRGLLSVVSYEQYF
TRBV11-2	NA	TRBJ1-2	NA	TGTGCCAGCAGCTTAGGGGGCGGCTACACCTTC	CASSLGGGYTF
TRBV18	NA	TRBJ1-3	NA	TGTGCCAGCTCACCAACTAAACAGGGATCCGGAAACACCATATATTTT	CASSPTKQGSGNTIYF
TRBV13	TRBD2	TRBJ2-7	few	TGTGCCAGCAGCCGGCTCGGGACTAGCGGGGGGGACGAGCAGTACTTC	CASSRLGTSGGDEQYF
TRBV2	NA	TRBJ1-6	NA	TGTGCCAGCAGTGAAAATCGGGGGTTTTGGAATTCACCCCTCCACTTT	CASSENRGFWNSPLHF
TRBV7-9	TRBD1	TRBJ2-7	once	TGTGCCAGCAGCCATACAGGGGAGTACGAGCAGTACTTC	CASSHTGEYEQYF
TRBV3-1/TRBV3-2	TRBD2	TRBJ2-7	NA	TGTGCCAGCAGCCAAGGAGCGGGAGGTGGCGAGCAGTACTTC	CASSQGAGGGEQYF
TRBV2	TRBD2	TRBJ2-1	NA	TGTGCCAGCAGTGTAATGGCGGGAGGGTACAATGAGCAGTTCTTC	CASSVMAGGYNEQFF
TRBV19	TRBD1	TRBJ1-2	NA	TGTGCCAGTACCAGACAGGGGGGTGGCTACACCTTC	CASTRQGGGYTF
TRBV28	NA	TRBJ1-2	NA	TGTGCCAGCAGTTCAGGTCAATACTATGGCTACACCTTC	CASSSGQYYGYTF
TRBV19	NA	TRBJ1-5	NA	TGTGCCAGTAATACTCCCGCGGGGCCCCAGCATTTT	CASNTPAGPQHF
TRBV5-4	TRBD2	TRBJ2-3	NA	TGTGCCAGCAGCTTGGCGGGGCGGGAGGGCCGGAATACGCAGTATTTT	CASSLAGREGRNTQYF
TRBV7-9	TRBD2	TRBJ2-2	NA	TGTGCCAGCAGCCCATACGCCGGACTAGCAAACACCGGGGAGCTGTTTTTT	CASSPYAGLANTGELFF
TRBV19	TRBD1	TRBJ1-6	NA	TGTGCCAGCTCAACAGGGGATTCCTTAAATTCACCCCTCCACTTT	CASSTGDSLNSPLHF
TRBV29-1	NA	TRBJ1-1	NA	TGCAGCGCCCCTACTTCCAGGGTGACTGAAGCTTTCTTT	CSAPTSRVTEAFF
TRBV19	TRBD1	TRBJ2-7	NA	TGTGCCAGCCGGGACAGGGGCCACGAGCAGTACTTC	CASRDRGHEQYF
TRBV24-1	TRBD2	TRBJ2-2	NA	TGTGCCACCAGTGCGGGGACTAGCGGGAGGGCCGGGGAGCTGTTTTTT	CATSAGTSGRAGELFF